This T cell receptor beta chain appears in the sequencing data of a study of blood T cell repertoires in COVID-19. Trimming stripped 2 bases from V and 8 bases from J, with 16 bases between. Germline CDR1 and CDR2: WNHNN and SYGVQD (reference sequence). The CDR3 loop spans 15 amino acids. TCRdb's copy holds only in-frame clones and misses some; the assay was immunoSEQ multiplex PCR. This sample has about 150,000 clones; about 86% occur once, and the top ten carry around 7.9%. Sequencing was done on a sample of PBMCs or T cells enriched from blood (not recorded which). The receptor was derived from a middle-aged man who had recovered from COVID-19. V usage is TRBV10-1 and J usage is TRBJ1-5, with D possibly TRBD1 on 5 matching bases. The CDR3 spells CASSETEIPGEPQHF. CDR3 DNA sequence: TGCGCCAGCAGTGAGACGGAGATTCCGGGGGAGCCCCAGCATTTT.